The rows below give T cell receptor beta chains drawn from one sample of a study of blood T cells in healthy people across ages. TCRdb passed the 5' RACE reads through MiXCR, listing each CDR3 protein once. The data hold about 800,000 distinct CDR3 sequences, with 20% to 25% observed a single time. These data are also associated with another study on T cells of mothers and their children.

The sample was blood. The receptors shown here come from a boy aged 5-17 years in good health. Both conserved end residues are part of each CDR3. D genes are given only for firm matches. Expanded clones get a size class; other rows say once, few or many, or leave the size out.

>NA|NA|TRBJ1-2|TRBV14
CASSQYNGPYGYTF
TGTGCCAGCAGCCAATACAACGGGCCCTATGGCTACACCTTC
>NA|NA|TRBJ1-4|TRBV10-3
CAISEPTGQLNEKLFF
TGTGCCATCAGTGAACCCACCGGACAGTTAAATGAAAAACTGTTTTTT
>NA|NA|TRBJ2-1|TRBV3-1
CASSPRGTGLYEQFF
TGTGCCAGCAGCCCCCGGGGTACAGGGTTGTATGAGCAGTTCTTC
>TRBD1|many|TRBJ2-7|TRBV27
CASSRDRDSYEQYF
TGTGCCAGCAGTCGGGACAGAGACTCCTACGAGCAGTACTTC
>NA|once|TRBJ2-3|TRBV30
CAWSAGRGGVTDTQYF
TGTGCCTGGAGTGCAGGGAGGGGGGGCGTCACAGATACGCAGTATTTT
>TRBD1|few|TRBJ1-5|TRBV20-1
CSARDLQGPNQPQHF
TGCAGTGCTAGAGATCTACAGGGGCCCAATCAGCCCCAGCATTTT
>NA|NA|TRBJ1-2|TRBV29-1
CSVEDHNLFYGYTF
TGCAGCGTTGAAGACCATAACCTCTTCTATGGCTACACCTTC
>NA|NA|TRBJ2-1|TRBV9
CASNRGRSYNEQFF
TGTGCCAGCAATAGGGGCCGGTCCTACAATGAGCAGTTCTTC
>NA|NA|TRBJ1-1|TRBV5-4
CASSLGFSGSTEAFF
TGTGCCAGCAGCTTGGGATTCTCAGGGAGCACTGAAGCTTTCTTT
>NA|NA|TRBJ2-1|TRBV19
CASGVGGYNEQFF
TGTGCCAGTGGGGTTGGGGGCTACAATGAGCAGTTCTTC
>NA|NA|TRBJ2-3|TRBV7-2
CASSLSGFTDTQYF
TGTGCCAGCAGCCTTAGTGGCTTCACAGATACGCAGTATTTT
>TRBD2|few|TRBJ2-1|TRBV6-2/TRBV6-3
CATEGSSGAYNEQFF
TGTGCCACTGAGGGATCTAGCGGGGCCTACAATGAGCAGTTCTTC
>NA|few|TRBJ2-7|TRBV7-9
CASSRKGLPHEQYF
TGTGCCAGCAGCCGCAAAGGGCTCCCCCACGAGCAGTACTTC
>NA|few|TRBJ2-1|TRBV19
CASSTLNEQFF
TGTGCCAGTAGTACCCTCAATGAGCAGTTCTTC
>NA|NA|TRBJ1-4|TRBV28
CASSPRFLHEKLFF
TGTGCCAGCAGTCCACGCTTCCTGCACGAAAAACTGTTTTTT
>NA|few|TRBJ2-1|TRBV10-3
CAISEGDYNEQFF
TGTGCCATCAGTGAAGGGGACTACAATGAGCAGTTCTTC
>TRBD1|few|TRBJ1-4|TRBV4-3
CASSQDLIGQGGKLFF
TGCGCCAGCAGCCAAGATCTAATAGGACAGGGAGGAAAACTGTTTTTT
>TRBD1|few|TRBJ2-7|TRBV6-6
CASRLTGNSYEQYF
TGTGCCAGCAGGTTGACAGGGAACTCCTACGAGCAGTACTTC
>NA|NA|TRBJ2-1|TRBV10-3
CAISKLNEQFF
TGTGCCATCAGCAAGCTCAATGAGCAGTTCTTC
>NA|few|TRBJ2-4|TRBV5-1
CASSTQPLDPKNIQYF
TGCGCCAGCAGCACCCAACCTCTAGACCCCAAAAACATTCAGTACTTC